Following are 32 T cell receptor beta chains from one sample sequenced in a study of technical replicates of blood from a handful of donors. Clones were read by immunoSEQ multiplex PCR, and TCRdb kept only the in-frame ones, dropping some. The sample has over 70,000 clones, 96% seen once; the top ten hold about 0.2%. The sequencing sample was made of T cells isolated from PBMCs. These receptors were obtained from a human donor in good health.

The J gene is TRBJ2-3, the V gene TRBV9; 10 bases map to TRBD1. CDR1 and CDR2 (germline): SGDLS, YYNGEE. CDR3 size: 15 residues. After removal of 7 bases from V and 4 bases from J, the junction contained 9 bases not matched to a gene. CDR3 nucleotides: TGTGCCAGCCCCCCGGGACAGGGGACCGCAGATACGCAGTATTTT. Its protein is CASPPGQGTADTQYF.

This sequence joins TRBV30 and TRBJ1-3; tentative D call: TRBD1 (5 bases). Germline V CDR1 and CDR2: GTSNPN, SVGIG (reference sequence). CDR3 length: 15 amino acids. The ends were cut back, 4 bases at V and 2 bases at J, with 15 bases in the middle. For the CDR3, the DNA is TGTGCCTGGATCCGCGGGACGCTAGCTGGAAACACCATATATTTT. Residues: CAWIRGTLAGNTIYF. Full variable domain (outside the CDR3, taken from reference TRBV30 and TRBJ1-3): SQTIHQWPATLVQPVGSPLSLECTVEGTSNPNLYWYRQAAGRGLQLLFYSVGIGQISSEVPQNLSASRPQDRQFILSSKKLLLSDSGFYLCAWIRGTLAGNTIYFGEGSWLTVV.

The count of this clone is one. The CDR3 here is CASSSGSGGYNEQFF. Here the CDR3 DNA reads TGTGCCAGCAGTTCAGGGTCGGGGGGGTACAATGAGCAGTTCTTC. The chain couples TRBV28 to TRBJ2-1; 8 bases agree with TRBD2. The germline V gene encodes CDR1 MDHEN and CDR2 SYDVKM. V gave up 4 bases and J gave up 4 bases; unmatched junction bases: 6. The CDR3 runs to 15 residues. Looking up the rest from reference TRBV28 and TRBJ2-1 gives the full variable domain: DVKVTQSSRYLVKRTGEKVFLECVQDMDHENMFWYRQDPGLGLRLIYFSYDVKMKEKGDIPEGYSVSREKKERFSLILESASTNQTSMYLCASSSGSGGYNEQFFGPGTRLTVL.

The V call is TRBV5-3, the J call TRBJ1-1; the D gene is possibly TRBD1 (5 bases). TRBV5-3 has ORF status, its function being uncertain. The V gene lost 0 bases and the J gene lost 1 base, with 7 bases spanning the gap. The CDR3 has 14 residues. In nucleotides, the CDR3 is TGTGCCAGAAGCTTGGCAGGGTCGAACACTGAAGCTTTCTTT. Translated, it gives CARSLAGSNTEAFF.

The V gene is TRBV2, the J gene TRBJ1-2; TRBD1 aligns across 7 bases. CDR3 length equals 12 residues. Germline CDR1 SNHLY, CDR2 FYNNEI. J was trimmed by 5 bases and V by 5 bases; bases with no gene match: 2. The CDR3 region is CASSSGGYGYTF. The DNA of the CDR3 is TGTGCCAGCAGTTCAGGGGGATATGGCTACACCTTC.

The genes are TRBV6-5 and TRBJ1-1; no clear D. The germline V gene has CDR1 MNHEY and CDR2 SVGAGI. V lost 6 bases to trimming and J lost 1 base, with 9 bases between them. The CDR3 contains 13 residues. The DNA of the CDR3 is TGTGCCAGCAGGGAGATTGCGAACACTGAAGCTTTCTTT. Translating gives CASREIANTEAFF.

This chain links TRBV6-5 with TRBJ1-5, with 7 bases fitting TRBD1. Trimming cost V 6 bases and J 5 bases; bases outside gene matches: 4. The CDR3 contains 13 residues. CDR1 is MNHEY, CDR2 SVGAGI, per germline. As DNA, the CDR3 is TGTGCCAGCAGCCGGCAGGGGGATCAGCCCCAGCATTTT. Amino acid sequence: CASSRQGDQPQHF.

V and J are TRBV5-1 and TRBJ2-3; D is undetermined. Germline V gene data show CDR1 as SGHRS and CDR2 as YFSETQ. Between the trimmed V and J ends, which lost 0 bases and 4 bases, there was a span of 9 bases. This CDR3 is 14 amino acids long. The CDR3 sequence: CASSLEPIPDTQYF. CDR3 DNA: TGCGCCAGCAGCTTGGAGCCCATTCCAGATACGCAGTATTTT. The complete variable domain, with remaining parts taken from reference TRBV5-1 and TRBJ2-3, reads KAGVTQTPRYLIKTRGQQVTLSCSPISGHRSVSWYQQTPGQGLQFLFEYFSETQRNKGNFPGRFSGRQFSNSRSEMNVSTLELGDSALYLCASSLEPIPDTQYFGPGTRLTVL.

The chain is built from TRBV4-1 and TRBJ1-5; D not resolved. Trimming stripped 3 bases from V and 4 bases from J, with 10 bases between. The germline V gene has CDR1 MGHRA and CDR2 YSYEKL. This CDR3 has 14 amino acids. The CDR3 spells CASSQERTNQPQHF. CDR3 bases: TGCGCCAGCAGCCAGGAGAGGACTAATCAGCCCCAGCATTTT.

V gene TRBV5-1 combines with J gene TRBJ2-3, with 9 bases aligning to TRBD1. The CDR3 runs to 15 residues. The V segment lost 7 bases and the J segment 1 base; nucleotides outside the gene matches: 7. Per germline, CDR1 SGHRS and CDR2 YFSETQ. The CDR3 DNA follows: TGCGCCAGCGCTCTACAGGGGGCCGGCACAGATACGCAGTATTTT. Protein sequence: CASALQGAGTDTQYF.

The chain recombines TRBV18 with TRBJ2-5; D is undetermined. This CDR3 region has 13 residues. V lost 5 bases and J 4 bases, leaving 11 bases between the germline ends. Germline loops: CDR1 KGHSH, CDR2 LQKENI. CDR3 in DNA: TGTGCCAGCTCAGTTGGCCCTGGAGAGACCCAGTACTTC. This translates into CASSVGPGETQYF.

This sequence joins TRBV7-9 and TRBJ2-7, with D maybe TRBD1 (5 bases). Germline V CDR1 and CDR2: SEHNR, FQNEAQ (reference sequence). V was cut by 0 bases and J by 0 bases, with 9 bases left in between. The CDR3 has 15 amino acids. CDR3 DNA: TGTGCCAGCAGCTTAGCCGACAGTAGCTCCTACGAGCAGTACTTC. Translated, it gives CASSLADSSSYEQYF.

The chain links TRBV6-5 to TRBJ1-1; TRBD1 matches 8 bases. V was clipped by 5 bases and J by 6 bases; unmatched bases: 11. The CDR3 is 15 amino acids. Germline CDR1 MNHEY, CDR2 SVGAGI. The CDR3 DNA is TGTGCCAGCAGTCAACCGGGACAGGTTCTCTCTGAAGCTTTCTTT. Its translation is CASSQPGQVLSEAFF.

The chain combines TRBV27 with TRBJ2-1; 14 bases line up with TRBD2. Germline V gene sequence: CDR1 MNHEY, CDR2 SMNVEV (reference sequence). V was pared by 6 bases and J by 0 bases, with 7 bases of the junction left unmatched. There are 18 residues in the CDR3. In DNA form, the CDR3 reads TGTGCCAGCAGGGCCCCGGGACTAGCGGGAGACTCCTACAATGAGCAGTTCTTC. Translation: CASRAPGLAGDSYNEQFF.

The J gene is TRBJ1-1, the V gene TRBV28; possible D gene TRBD1, 6 bases. The ends were cut back, 6 bases at V and 3 bases at J, with 17 bases in the middle. Germline V gene sequence: CDR1 MDHEN, CDR2 SYDVKM. The CDR3 is 15 amino acids. The CDR3 bases are TGTGCCAGCAGAACAGGGTGGGGCCTGGACACTGAAGCTTTCTTT. This codes for CASRTGWGLDTEAFF.

V is TRBV6-5 and J is TRBJ1-2, with TRBD1 as a possible D gene (6 bases). Germline V gives CDR1 MNHEY, CDR2 SVGAGI. Trimming removed 6 bases from V and 6 bases from J, with 8 bases in between. The CDR3 runs 11 residues. Here the CDR3 DNA reads TGTGCCAGCAGGAGGGACAATGGCTACACCTTC. The encoded protein is CASRRDNGYTF.

The V gene is TRBV14, the J gene TRBJ1-1; D might be TRBD1 (5 bases). The CDR3 is 15 residues long. Per the germline V gene, CDR1 is SGHDN and CDR2 is FVKESK. Trimming shortened V by 5 bases and J by 4 bases, and 17 bases separated the two germline ends. This CDR3 is CASSYAAGRGTEAFF. CDR3 DNA sequence: TGTGCCAGCAGCTATGCGGCGGGAAGGGGCACTGAAGCTTTCTTT.

This sequence joins TRBV19 and TRBJ2-7; D uncertain. This CDR3 has 14 residues. V lost 4 bases and J lost 2, with 12 bases in between. Per the germline V gene, CDR1 is LNHDA and CDR2 is SQIVND (reference sequence). The CDR3 loop reads CASSTKDGAYEQYF. In DNA, the CDR3 is TGTGCCAGTAGTACTAAAGACGGAGCCTACGAGCAGTACTTC. Full variable domain (remainder filled in from reference TRBV19 and TRBJ2-7): DGGITQSPKYLFRKEGQNVTLSCEQNLNHDAMYWYRQDPGQGLRLIYYSQIVNDFQKGDIAEGYSVSREKKESFPLTVTSAQKNPTAFYLCASSTKDGAYEQYFGPGTRLTVT.

The rearrangement joins TRBV2 to TRBJ1-1, with TRBD1 matching 12 bases. V trimming: 11 bases; J trimming: 0 bases; junction bases outside the gene matches: 1. The CDR3 sequence is 13 residues long. Germline loops: CDR1 SNHLY, CDR2 FYNNEI. The CDR3 protein is CAGTGGMNTEAFF. The CDR3 nucleotides are TGTGCCGGGACAGGGGGCATGAACACTGAAGCTTTCTTT.

The rearrangement links TRBV2 to TRBJ2-1, with 9 bases fitting TRBD2. Germline CDR1 and CDR2: SNHLY and FYNNEI. The J segment lost 4 bases and the V segment lost 1 base, leaving 5 bases of the junction unmatched. The CDR3 length is 16 residues. CDR3 residues: CASSEVRLAVYNEQFF. CDR3 in DNA: TGTGCCAGCAGTGAAGTAAGACTAGCGGTTTACAATGAGCAGTTCTTC.

The CDR3 DNA reads as TGTGCCAGTAATCAGGGTATTGAAGCTTTCTTT. This sequence encodes CASNQGIEAFF. The V call is TRBV19, the J call TRBJ1-1; a possible D gene is TRBD1 (5 bases). Per germline, CDR1 LNHDA and CDR2 SQIVND (reference sequence). The V gene lost 7 bases and the J gene lost 7 bases, with 10 bases spanning the gap. This CDR3 has 11 residues.

This clone was observed a single time. V and J are TRBV11-3 and TRBJ2-7; D unclear. V lost 5 bases to trimming and J lost 6 bases, with 14 bases between them. The CDR3 spans 13 residues. Germline V gene sequence: CDR1 SGHNT, CDR2 YENEEA. CDR3 bases: TGTGCCAGCAGCCCCACTGGGCCCTCCGAGCAGTACTTC. Translation gives CASSPTGPSEQYF.

This chain joins TRBV5-6 and TRBJ2-7; D is possibly TRBD1 (6 bases). The CDR3 is made up of 15 amino acids. Germline CDR1 and CDR2: SGHDT and YYEEEE. The V gene lost 5 bases and the J gene lost 1 base, with 16 bases spanning the gap. The CDR3 bases are TGTGCCAGCAGAAGTCAGGGGTTCCCTTCCTACGAGCAGTACTTC. Its translation is CASRSQGFPSYEQYF.

The V gene is TRBV5-1, the J gene TRBJ1-3; D perhaps matches TRBD1 (6 bases). The CDR3 sequence is 14 residues long. Trimming removed 4 bases from V and 4 bases from J, with 12 bases in between. Germline values: CDR1 SGHRS, CDR2 YFSETQ. The CDR3 coding sequence is TGCGCCAGCAGCGAAGCAGGGGTAGGAAACACCATATATTTT. It codes for CASSEAGVGNTIYF. The full variable domain, completed using reference TRBV5-1 and TRBJ1-3, is KAGVTQTPRYLIKTRGQQVTLSCSPISGHRSVSWYQQTPGQGLQFLFEYFSETQRNKGNFPGRFSGRQFSNSRSEMNVSTLELGDSALYLCASSEAGVGNTIYFGEGSWLTVV.

In this sample, this clone turned up a few times. The chain joins TRBV30 to TRBJ1-1, with D perhaps matching TRBD1 (5 bases). V lost 0 bases and J 4 bases, leaving 12 bases between the germline ends. Germline V gene lookup returns CDR1 GTSNPN and CDR2 SVGIG (reference sequence). CDR3 size: 14 residues. The chain's CDR3 is CAWSVGAGFTEAFF. The DNA for the CDR3 is TGTGCCTGGAGTGTAGGGGCAGGGTTCACTGAAGCTTTCTTT.

The gene calls are TRBV5-1 and TRBJ1-1, with TRBD1 identical over 7 bases. The CDR3 length is 15 residues. Germline trimming cut 1 base from V and 1 base from J; bases unmatched to any gene: 4. The germline V gene encodes CDR1 SGHRS and CDR2 YFSETQ. CDR3 amino acids: CASSLLQGGNTEAFF. The CDR3 DNA sequence: TGCGCCAGCAGCTTGCTTCAGGGGGGGAACACTGAAGCTTTCTTT.

The CDR3 nucleotides are TGTGCCAGCAGTACAGGGCAAACTAATGAAAAACTGTTTTTT. Translated: CASSTGQTNEKLFF. J is TRBJ1-4 and V is TRBV6-1; a possible D gene is TRBD1 (6 bases). V lost 5 bases and J 1 base, leaving 8 bases between the germline ends. CDR3 length equals 14 residues. Germline-derived CDR1 and CDR2 are MNHNS and SASEGT.

V and J are TRBV5-6 and TRBJ1-1; TRBD1 is a possible D gene (5 bases). The length of the CDR3 is 14 residues. The V gene lost 3 bases and the J gene lost 8 bases, with 17 bases spanning the gap. Germline V gene lookup returns CDR1 SGHDT and CDR2 YYEEEE. The CDR3 coding sequence is TGTGCCAGCAGCTGGGGGGGAGGGTTTTCGGAAGCTTTCTTT. Protein sequence: CASSWGGGFSEAFF. The complete variable domain, with remaining parts taken from reference TRBV5-6 and TRBJ1-1, reads DAGVTQSPTHLIKTRGQQVTLRCSPKSGHDTVSWYQQALGQGPQFIFQYYEEEERQRGNFPDRFSGHQFPNYSSELNVNALLLGDSALYLCASSWGGGFSEAFFGQGTRLTVV.

This rearrangement joins TRBV7-9 to TRBJ2-7; maybe TRBD2 (5 bases). V lost 7 bases and J lost 0, with 10 bases in between. This CDR3 contains 13 residues. From germline, CDR1 is SEHNR and CDR2 FQNEAQ (reference sequence). The CDR3 sequence is CASNREDSYEQYF. In DNA, the CDR3 is TGTGCCAGCAACCGGGAAGACTCCTACGAGCAGTACTTC.

This rearrangement joins TRBV28 to TRBJ2-7, with TRBD2 identical over 8 bases. Germline CDR1 is MDHEN and CDR2 is SYDVKM. Germline trimming cut 3 bases from V and 5 bases from J; bases unmatched to any gene: 12. The CDR3 consists of 16 residues. The CDR3, as DNA: TGTGCCAGCAGTTTCGCCGGGACTAGTCTTGCCAACGAGCAGTACTTC. It is translated as CASSFAGTSLANEQYF.

This clone was detected once. This chain connects TRBV10-3 to TRBJ1-4, with 10 positions matching TRBD1. The CDR3 spans 15 residues. The J segment lost 7 bases and the V segment lost 5 bases, leaving 7 bases of the junction unmatched. Germline V gene lookup returns CDR1 ENHRY and CDR2 SYGVKD. CDR3 amino acids: CAISSGTGEGEKLFF. CDR3 sequence (DNA): TGTGCCATCAGTAGTGGGACAGGGGAAGGTGAAAAACTGTTTTTT.

V is TRBV7-2 and J is TRBJ2-5, with D uncertain. The CDR3 is 15 residues long. CDR1 and CDR2 from the germline V gene are SGHTA and FQGNSA. V lost 0 bases and J lost 2, with 10 bases in between. Written as DNA, the CDR3 is TGTGCCAGCAGCTTAGCGATTAGTAGACAAGAGACCCAGTACTTC. Translating it yields CASSLAISRQETQYF.